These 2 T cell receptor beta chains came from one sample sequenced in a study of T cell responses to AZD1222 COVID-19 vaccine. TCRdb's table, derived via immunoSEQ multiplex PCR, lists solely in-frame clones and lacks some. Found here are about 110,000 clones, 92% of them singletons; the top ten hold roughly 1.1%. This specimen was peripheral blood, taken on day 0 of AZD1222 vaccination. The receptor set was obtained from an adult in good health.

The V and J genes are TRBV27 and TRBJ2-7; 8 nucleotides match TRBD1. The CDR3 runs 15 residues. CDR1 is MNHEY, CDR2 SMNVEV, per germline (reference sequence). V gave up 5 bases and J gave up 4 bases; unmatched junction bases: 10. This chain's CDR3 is CASSPQGQAFYEQYF. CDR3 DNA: TGTGCCAGCAGTCCGCAGGGACAGGCATTTTACGAGCAGTACTTC.

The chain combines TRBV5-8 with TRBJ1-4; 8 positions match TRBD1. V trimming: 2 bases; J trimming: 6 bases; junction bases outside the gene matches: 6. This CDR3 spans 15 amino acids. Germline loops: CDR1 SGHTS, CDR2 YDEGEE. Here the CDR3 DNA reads TGTGCCAGCAGCTTCGGGACAGGAGAGGATGAAAAACTGTTTTTT. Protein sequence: CASSFGTGEDEKLFF.